This TCR beta chain was profiled in a study of CD8+ T cells in alopecia areata. A handful of patients' sorted CD4+ cells yielded CD25+CD127- cells. Germline lookup yields CDR1 MDHEN and CDR2 SYDVKM. The CDR3 sequence is 11 residues long. The V and J ends lost 3 bases and 3 bases respectively, with 3 bases between them. RNA, once extracted, was reverse transcribed into cDNA for use as the sequencing template. TCRdb keeps only in-frame clones here, not all; method: immunoSEQ multiplex PCR. The sample lists about 13,000 clones; roughly three fifths were seen once. Sequencing was done on a sample of CD4+ Tregs sorted from blood. The V call is TRBV28, the J call TRBJ2-7; D not resolved. The TCR sequence derives from a human donor with alopecia areata. The CDR3 DNA reads as TGTGCCAGCAGTTTCCTCTACGAGCAGTACTTC. Its protein is CASSFLYEQYF.